Listed here are 19 T cell receptor beta chains from one sample, sequenced in a study of shared clonotypes between healthy human individuals. Method: immunoSEQ multiplex PCR; TCRdb's copy keeps in-frame clones and lacks some. Of under 600,000 clones listed, roughly 95% are singletons. The sequenced sample was naive CD4+ T cells sorted from blood. Regarding subset: CD45RA+ positively selected. These receptors were taken from a woman aged 25 to 39 in good health.

The genes are TRBV7-9 and TRBJ2-7; 9 bases agree with TRBD2. The germline V gene encodes CDR1 SEHNR and CDR2 FQNEAQ (reference sequence). The CDR3 has 14 residues. J gave up 1 base and V 6 bases, and 4 bases lay outside the gene matches. The CDR3 reads CASRQTSGSYEQYF. CDR3 in DNA: TGTGCCAGCAGACAGACTAGCGGATCCTACGAGCAGTACTTC.

The gene calls are TRBV19 and TRBJ2-2; 9 bases align to TRBD2. V was clipped by 3 bases and J by 3 bases; unmatched bases: 2. Germline lookup yields CDR1 LNHDA and CDR2 SQIVND (reference sequence). The CDR3 is 15 amino acids. The CDR3 DNA sequence: TGTGCCAGTAGTATCCTAGCGGGACACACCGGGGAGCTGTTTTTT. This gives the protein CASSILAGHTGELFF.

The rearrangement uses TRBV28 and TRBJ2-7; 8 bases fit TRBD1. CDR1 is MDHEN and CDR2 is SYDVKM in the germline V gene. CDR3 length: 14 residues. The V gene end was trimmed by 7 bases and the J gene end by 0 bases; junction bases not matched to a gene: 5. CDR3 protein: CASKTGGSSYEQYF. DNA of the CDR3: TGTGCCAGCAAAACAGGGGGAAGCTCCTACGAGCAGTACTTC.

This rearrangement joins TRBV10-2 to TRBJ2-1; 8 bases agree with TRBD2. The CDR3 covers 17 residues. With 6 bases clipped from V and 8 bases from J, the junction kept 18 bases outside the gene matches. The germline V gene encodes CDR1 WSHSY and CDR2 SAAADI. DNA of the CDR3: TGCGCCAGCAGATATGGTCGGGGGGGAGGGGATTTCGATGAGCAGTTCTTC. Translated, it gives CASRYGRGGGDFDEQFF.

This clone is a singleton in its sample. The rearrangement uses TRBV28 and TRBJ2-1; 9 bases agree with TRBD2. After removal of 5 bases from V and 5 bases from J, the junction contained 4 bases not matched to a gene. Germline V lookup: CDR1 MDHEN, CDR2 SYDVKM. The CDR3 consists of 14 residues. In nucleotides, the CDR3 is TGTGCCAGCAGTGCGGGAGGGCCGAACAATGAGCAGTTCTTC. It encodes CASSAGGPNNEQFF.

The CDR3 DNA reads as TGTGCCAGCAGTCCACAGGGGGCGTCGGGAAACACCATATATTTT. Protein product: CASSPQGASGNTIYF. The V gene is TRBV28, the J gene TRBJ1-3; TRBD1 agrees at 9 bases. The CDR3 covers 15 residues. V lost 5 bases and J lost 4; bases outside the gene matches: 6. Germline-derived CDR1 and CDR2 are MDHEN and SYDVKM.

V and J are TRBV6-1 and TRBJ2-7; D is perhaps TRBD2 (6 bases). Deletions cut 7 bases from V and 0 bases from J, with 16 bases between. Germline CDR1 and CDR2: MNHNS and SASEGT. This CDR3 contains 15 residues. CDR3 sequence reads: CASIPGTPSSYEQYF. As DNA, the CDR3 is TGTGCCAGCATCCCCGGGACTCCAAGCTCCTACGAGCAGTACTTC.

V is TRBV5-1 and J is TRBJ2-7; 9 bases align to TRBD1. Germline V gene data show CDR1 as SGHRS and CDR2 as YFSETQ. The J segment lost 5 bases and the V segment lost 0 bases, leaving 6 bases of the junction unmatched. The CDR3 spans 15 residues. The CDR3 reads CASSLAGTGSHEQYF. The CDR3 DNA reads TGCGCCAGCAGCTTGGCCGGGACAGGGTCCCACGAGCAGTACTTC.

DNA of the CDR3: TGTGCCAGCAGCCTGTCCAGCCCCTATGGCTACACCTTC. Translation: CASSLSSPYGYTF. The J gene is TRBJ1-2, the V gene TRBV14; D not resolved. The CDR3 is 13 amino acids. V was shortened by 4 bases and J by 4 bases, with 10 bases between the two germline ends. Germline CDR1 SGHDN, CDR2 FVKESK.

The CDR3 sequence: CASSQGDSRASKLFF. The CDR3 DNA sequence: TGTGCCAGCAGCCAAGGGGACAGTAGGGCCTCGAAACTGTTTTTT. V usage is TRBV28 and J usage is TRBJ1-4; 7 bases match TRBD1. Germline V gives CDR1 MDHEN, CDR2 SYDVKM. CDR3 size: 15 residues. The trim removed 6 bases at V and 11 bases at J, leaving 15 bases unmatched.

The V call is TRBV5-1, the J call TRBJ1-2; D remains unclear. This CDR3 has 15 amino acids. The germline gives CDR1 SGHRS, CDR2 YFSETQ. V lost 5 bases, J lost 5 bases, and 19 bases lay in between. Written as DNA, the CDR3 is TGCGCCAGCAGTTCATTTCCGACACTAGCATATGGCTACACCTTC. Protein: CASSSFPTLAYGYTF.

The chain uses TRBV2 and TRBJ1-2; TRBD1 matches 7 bases. Per germline, CDR1 SNHLY and CDR2 FYNNEI. CDR3 length: 16 residues. V gave up 6 bases and J gave up 2 bases; unmatched junction bases: 12. The CDR3 region has the DNA TGTGCCAGCAGCCTCCGGGACAGCTACTTAAACTATGGCTACACCTTC. It yields the protein CASSLRDSYLNYGYTF.

This chain uses TRBV7-2 with TRBJ2-5; unclear D gene. Gene TRBJ2-7 matches the end of the DNA better, so the J call may be wrong. The CDR3 is made up of 13 amino acids. Germline lookup yields CDR1 SGHTA and CDR2 FQGNSA. CDR3 sequence: CASSLVSPYEQYF. In nucleotides, the CDR3 is TGTGCCAGCAGCTTAGTAAGTCCCTACGAGCAGTACTTC.

This clone was detected once. The chain couples TRBV6-1 to TRBJ2-7; the D is unclear. This CDR3 is built from 15 residues. Looked up from germline, CDR1 is MNHNS and CDR2 is SASEGT. The V and J ends lost 3 bases and 10 bases respectively, with 22 bases between them. This CDR3 is CASSEQSTITTSQYF. DNA of the CDR3: TGTGCCAGCAGTGAGCAATCAACTATAACTACGAGTCAGTACTTC.

The chain employs TRBV28 and TRBJ2-3; D gene unclear. Germline CDR1 reads MDHEN; CDR2 reads SYDVKM. The CDR3 consists of 11 residues. The V gene lost 5 bases and the J gene lost 6 bases, with 6 bases spanning the gap. This chain's CDR3 is CASSLMDTQYF. DNA of the CDR3: TGTGCCAGCAGTCTGATGGATACGCAGTATTTT.

This clone was detected only once. This chain connects TRBV4-1 to TRBJ2-2, with D possibly being TRBD2 (5 bases). The CDR3 has 14 residues. The ends were cut back, 1 base at V and 7 bases at J, with 10 bases in the middle. CDR1 and CDR2 (germline): MGHRA, YSYEKL. CDR3 residues: CASSQGSGYGELFF. The CDR3 DNA is TGCGCCAGCAGCCAAGGGTCGGGGTACGGGGAGCTGTTTTTT.

Points on this clone: Other nucleotide sequences from this sample produce the same CDR3. The genes are TRBV6-6 and TRBJ2-5; TRBD2 is a possible D gene (5 bases). Trimming removed 0 bases from V and 5 bases from J, with 7 bases in between. Germline values: CDR1 MNHNY, CDR2 SVGAGI (reference sequence). CDR3 length: 13 residues. Written as DNA, the CDR3 is TGTGCCAGCAGTTACTCTAGAGGGGAGACCCAGTACTTC. It yields the protein CASSYSRGETQYF.

This clone is a singleton in its sample. V is TRBV5-1 and J is TRBJ1-1, with D unclear. The V gene's germline CDR1 is SGHRS and CDR2 YFSETQ. The CDR3 covers 12 residues. Trimming removed 1 base at V and 5 bases at J, with 6 bases between. This chain's CDR3 is CASSLRETEAFF. CDR3 nucleotide sequence: TGCGCCAGCAGCTTGAGGGAAACTGAAGCTTTCTTT.

On this clone itself: The sample carries other DNA sequences with the same CDR3. This sequence joins TRBV4-1 and TRBJ2-7; D not resolved. The length of the CDR3 is 13 residues. Per germline, CDR1 MGHRA and CDR2 YSYEKL. Trimming removed 3 bases from V and 0 bases from J, with 6 bases in between. This CDR3 is CASSHVSSYEQYF. The CDR3 bases are TGCGCCAGCAGCCATGTTAGCTCCTACGAGCAGTACTTC.